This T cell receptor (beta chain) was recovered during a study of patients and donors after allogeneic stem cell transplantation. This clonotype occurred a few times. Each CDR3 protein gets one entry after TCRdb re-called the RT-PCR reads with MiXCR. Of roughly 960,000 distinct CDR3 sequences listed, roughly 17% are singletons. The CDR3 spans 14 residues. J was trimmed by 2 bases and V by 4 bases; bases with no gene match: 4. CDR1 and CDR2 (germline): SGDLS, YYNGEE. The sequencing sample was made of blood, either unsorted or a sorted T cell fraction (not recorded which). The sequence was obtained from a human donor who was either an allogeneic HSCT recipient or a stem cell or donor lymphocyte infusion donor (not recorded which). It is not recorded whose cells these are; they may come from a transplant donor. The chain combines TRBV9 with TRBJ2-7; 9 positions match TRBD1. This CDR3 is CASSFRTGAYEQYF. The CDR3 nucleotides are TGTGCCAGCAGCTTCCGGACAGGGGCCTACGAGCAGTACTTC.